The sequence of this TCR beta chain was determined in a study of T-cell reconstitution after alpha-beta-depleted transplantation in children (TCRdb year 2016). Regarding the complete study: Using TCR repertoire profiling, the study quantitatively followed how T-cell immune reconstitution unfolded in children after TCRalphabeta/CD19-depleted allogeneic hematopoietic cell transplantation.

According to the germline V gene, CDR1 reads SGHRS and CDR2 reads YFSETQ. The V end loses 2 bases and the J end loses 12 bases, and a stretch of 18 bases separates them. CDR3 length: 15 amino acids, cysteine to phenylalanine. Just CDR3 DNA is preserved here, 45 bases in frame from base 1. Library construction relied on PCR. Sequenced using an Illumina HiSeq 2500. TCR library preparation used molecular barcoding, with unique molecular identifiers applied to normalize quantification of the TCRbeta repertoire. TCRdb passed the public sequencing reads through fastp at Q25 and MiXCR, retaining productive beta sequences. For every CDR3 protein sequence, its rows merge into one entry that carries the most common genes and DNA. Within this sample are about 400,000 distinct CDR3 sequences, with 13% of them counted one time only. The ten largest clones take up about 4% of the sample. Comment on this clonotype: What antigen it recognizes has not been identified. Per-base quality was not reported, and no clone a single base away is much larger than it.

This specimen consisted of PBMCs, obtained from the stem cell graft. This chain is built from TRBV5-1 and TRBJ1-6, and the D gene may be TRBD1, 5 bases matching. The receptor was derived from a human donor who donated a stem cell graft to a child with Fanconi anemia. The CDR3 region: CASSLSGPRDKPLHF. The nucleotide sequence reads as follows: TGCGCCAGCAGCTTATCGGGGCCCAGGGATAAACCCCTCCACTTT.